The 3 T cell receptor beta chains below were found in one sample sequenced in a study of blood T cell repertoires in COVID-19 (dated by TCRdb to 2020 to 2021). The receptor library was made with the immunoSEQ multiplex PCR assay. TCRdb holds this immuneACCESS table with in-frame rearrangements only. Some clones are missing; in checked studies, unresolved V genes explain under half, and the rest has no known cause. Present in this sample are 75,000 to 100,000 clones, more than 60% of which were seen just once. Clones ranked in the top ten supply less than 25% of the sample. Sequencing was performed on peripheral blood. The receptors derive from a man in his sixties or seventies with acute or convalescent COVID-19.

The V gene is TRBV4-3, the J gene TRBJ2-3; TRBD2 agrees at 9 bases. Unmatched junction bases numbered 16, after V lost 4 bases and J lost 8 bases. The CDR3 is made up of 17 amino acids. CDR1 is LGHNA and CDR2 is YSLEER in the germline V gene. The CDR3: CASSLTSGTSLPSTQYF. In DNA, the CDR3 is TGCGCCAGCAGCCTTACTTCCGGGACTAGCCTCCCCAGTACGCAGTATTTT.

CDR3 coding DNA: TGTGCCACCAGTGATCCCGCGAGGGACAGGGGCCACGAGCAGTACTTC. This gives the protein CATSDPARDRGHEQYF. This chain joins TRBV24-1 and TRBJ2-7, with 10 bases lining up with TRBD1. The CDR3 contains 16 residues. V dropped 3 bases and J dropped 5; count of bases not matched to a gene: 9. Germline V gives CDR1 KGHDR, CDR2 SFDVKD.

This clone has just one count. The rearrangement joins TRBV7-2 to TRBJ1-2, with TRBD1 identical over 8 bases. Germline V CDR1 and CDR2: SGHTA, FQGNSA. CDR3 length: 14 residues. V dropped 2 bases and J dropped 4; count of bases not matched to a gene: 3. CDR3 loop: CASSLTGGPYGYTF. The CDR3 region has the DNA TGTGCCAGCAGCTTAACAGGGGGTCCCTATGGCTACACCTTC.